This paragraph covers one T cell receptor beta chain sequence. As yet, its antigen is unknown. With 3 bases removed from V and 0 bases from J, the gap between germline ends came to 9 bases. Per germline, CDR1 GTSNPN and CDR2 SVGIG (reference sequence). CDR3 length equals 14 residues. The data originate from a study of Tregs in tolerant kidney transplant recipients. Clones were read by immunoSEQ multiplex PCR, and TCRdb kept only the in-frame ones, dropping some. The table lists approximately 17,000 clones, around 60% of them singletons. This rearrangement joins TRBV30 to TRBJ1-3; D gene uncertain. The clonotype originates from a human donor in good health. The sequenced sample was Tregs from blood cultured with allogeneic cells. The CDR3 here is CAWRYRPSGNTIYF. The CDR3 DNA reads TGTGCCTGGAGGTATCGGCCCTCTGGAAACACCATATATTTT.